The TCR beta chain under discussion was sequenced for a study of identical twins. Overall study results and limits: Cord blood beta clonotypes present at high abundance carried fewer insertions; no such pattern appeared in memory repertoires.

One entry per CDR3 protein results from TCRdb running MiXCR on the 5' RACE reads. The repertoire has about 490,000 distinct CDR3 sequences, nearly 15% of them found once; the top ten carry 0.44%. This clonotype was seen more than once but under ten times. Antigen: not known. The same data also contributed to another study, on yellow fever vaccine responses in identical twins.

What was sequenced was CD4+ T cells sorted from blood. The source of this sequence is a young woman in good health.

The CDR3 DNA follows: TGTGCCAGCAGTCTTACGGCGGGACAGAGGGACTACGTTGGGCAGTACTTC. This codes for CASSLTAGQRDYVGQYF. This chain links TRBV28 with TRBJ2-7; possibly TRBD1 or TRBD2 for D (7 bases each). The V end lost 5 bases, the J end lost 9 bases, and 29 bases lay between the germline ends. The CDR3 runs to 17 residues. Germline CDR1 MDHEN, CDR2 SYDVKM.